These 29 T cell receptor beta chains were all obtained from the same sample, sequenced in a study of blood T cell repertoires in COVID-19. Some clones are missing from TCRdb's copy, which holds only in-frame ones; the method was immunoSEQ multiplex PCR. The sample has hundreds of thousands of clones, 85% to 90% seen once. The source material was peripheral blood. The receptors here all came from a woman aged 25 to 39 with COVID-19, enrolled during active disease.

The rearrangement uses TRBV4-1 and TRBJ2-7, with 8 bases that match TRBD2. CDR3 size: 15 residues. V trimming: 4 bases; J trimming: 2 bases; junction bases outside the gene matches: 7. Germline V lookup: CDR1 MGHRA, CDR2 YSYEKL. The CDR3 reads CASSPREGSAYEQYF. DNA of the CDR3: TGCGCCAGCAGCCCCCGGGAGGGCTCAGCCTACGAGCAGTACTTC.

The chain recombines TRBV3-1 (or the pseudogene TRBV3-2) with TRBJ2-7; D is possibly TRBD1 (6 bases). Germline-derived CDR1 and CDR2 are LGHDT and YNNKEL (reference sequence). V lost 0 bases, J lost 4 bases, and 13 bases lay in between. The CDR3 extends over 15 amino acids. Here the CDR3 reads CASSQDPRGLYEQYF. The CDR3 DNA is TGTGCCAGCAGCCAAGATCCCAGGGGATTGTACGAGCAGTACTTC.

This chain links TRBV11-2 with TRBJ2-7; 11 positions agree with TRBD1. CDR3 size: 15 residues. V was clipped by 5 bases and J by 1 base; unmatched bases: 4. Germline V gene lookup returns CDR1 SGHAT and CDR2 FQNNGV. The CDR3 loop is CASSAWDRGSYEQYF. The DNA for the CDR3 is TGTGCCAGCAGCGCCTGGGACAGGGGGTCCTACGAGCAGTACTTC.

The chain recombines TRBV5-5 with TRBJ2-7; 7 bases align to TRBD2. The ends lost 6 bases at V and 1 base at J; junction bases unmatched: 16. Per germline, CDR1 SGHKS and CDR2 YYEKEE (reference sequence). CDR3 length equals 17 residues. CDR3 coding DNA: TGTGCCAGCATCACTTTCACGCAGGGCGGGGGATCCTACGAGCAGTACTTC. Encoded protein: CASITFTQGGGSYEQYF.

The chain couples TRBV27 to TRBJ1-4, with a possible D match to TRBD1 (6 bases). This CDR3 has 17 amino acids. V shed 5 bases and J shed 8 bases, with 24 bases lying between them. Germline V gene data show CDR1 as MNHEY and CDR2 as SMNVEV (reference sequence). The CDR3 DNA is TGTGCCAGCAGTCCAGAGGGATATGGCAGGGGAGGGGAAAAACTGTTTTTT. Translation: CASSPEGYGRGGEKLFF.

The V gene is TRBV6-5, the J gene TRBJ2-7; no firm D call. The CDR3 spans 14 residues. Germline CDR1 and CDR2: MNHEY and SVGAGI. V lost 5 bases, J lost 0 bases, and 11 bases lay in between. CDR3 protein: CASSPMTSSYEQYF. Written as DNA, the CDR3 is TGTGCCAGCAGTCCTATGACAAGCTCCTACGAGCAGTACTTC.

The chain recombines TRBV7-3 with TRBJ2-7; a weak D match, TRBD2 (7 bases). The V and J ends lost 2 bases and 5 bases respectively, with 10 bases between them. The CDR3 extends over 13 amino acids. In germline, CDR1 is SGHTA, CDR2 FQGTGA. CDR3 DNA: TGTGCCAGCAGCTTAGGGGGGGCGAACGAGCAGTACTTC. Its translation is CASSLGGANEQYF.

This chain connects TRBV9 to TRBJ2-7, with 7 bases fitting TRBD1. CDR1 is SGDLS and CDR2 is YYNGEE in the germline V gene. The CDR3 covers 14 residues. V trimming: 3 bases; J trimming: 3 bases; junction bases outside the gene matches: 6. The CDR3 spells CASSARDSDYEQYF. The DNA for the CDR3 is TGTGCCAGCAGCGCCAGGGACAGTGACTACGAGCAGTACTTC.

The chain carries TRBV5-1 and TRBJ1-3, with D unresolved. The germline V gene has CDR1 SGHRS and CDR2 YFSETQ. V shed 0 bases and J shed 0 bases, with 10 bases lying between them. The CDR3 consists of 16 residues. CDR3 sequence (DNA): TGCGCCAGCAGCTTGGTAGAATCCGTCTCTGGAAACACCATATATTTT. Its translation: CASSLVESVSGNTIYF.

The J gene is TRBJ2-2, the V gene TRBV28; 10 bases fit TRBD1. V was clipped by 8 bases and J by 7 bases; unmatched bases: 1. The CDR3 extends over 12 amino acids. CDR1 and CDR2 from the germline V gene are MDHEN and SYDVKM. The CDR3: CASGQGVGELFF. CDR3 nucleotide sequence: TGTGCCAGCGGACAGGGGGTCGGGGAGCTGTTTTTT.

The chain recombines TRBV7-9 with TRBJ2-3, with D possibly being TRBD1 (6 bases). The CDR3 runs 17 residues. V lost 5 bases and J lost 0, with 18 bases in between. Germline V lookup: CDR1 SEHNR, CDR2 FQNEAQ (reference sequence). The CDR3, as DNA: TGTGCCAGCAGCCAAACATGGGACATTGCTAGCACAGATACGCAGTATTTT. This translates into CASSQTWDIASTDTQYF.

The chain links TRBV28 to TRBJ1-6, with 11 positions matching TRBD1. The CDR3 spans 15 residues. Germline V gives CDR1 MDHEN, CDR2 SYDVKM. Trimming cost V 5 bases and J 6 bases; bases outside gene matches: 3. The CDR3 sequence: CASSPGQGANSPLHF. DNA of the CDR3: TGTGCCAGCAGTCCAGGACAGGGGGCTAATTCACCCCTCCACTTT.

This clone was found a few times. The CDR3 here is CASSELAGSPNEQFF. The CDR3 DNA follows: TGTGCCAGCAGTGAACTCGCGGGATCTCCCAATGAGCAGTTCTTC. The chain uses TRBV6-1 and TRBJ2-1; D is possibly TRBD2 (6 bases). Germline loops: CDR1 MNHNS, CDR2 SASEGT. Trimming shortened V by 2 bases and J by 6 bases, and 14 bases separated the two germline ends. The CDR3 has 15 residues.

This clone has only one observation. The chain has TRBV21-1 and TRBJ1-2; TRBD1 reflects the table's D call only, with no check against the DNA. TRBV21-1 represents a pseudogene. The length of the CDR3 is 15 residues. As DNA, the CDR3 is TGTGCCAGCGGGACAGGAGACAGGGGTAACTATGGCTACACCTTC. As protein: CASGTGDRGNYGYTF.

The rearrangement joins TRBV19 to TRBJ1-3; 8 nucleotides agree with TRBD1. The CDR3 is made up of 16 amino acids. Looked up from germline, CDR1 is LNHDA and CDR2 is SQIVND (reference sequence). The trim removed 5 bases at V and 4 bases at J, leaving 10 bases unmatched. This CDR3 is CASSLGGTGLGNTIYF. Here the CDR3 DNA reads TGTGCCAGTAGTTTAGGCGGGACAGGCCTCGGAAACACCATATATTTT.

The chain links TRBV9 to TRBJ2-2; 8 bases map to TRBD1. CDR1 is SGDLS and CDR2 is YYNGEE in the germline V gene. The CDR3 runs to 18 residues. Trimming removed 6 bases from V and 6 bases from J; junction bases left unmatched: 19. CDR3 coding DNA: TGTGCCAGCATTCCCTATCGCATGGACAGGGACAAGGCCGGGGAGCTGTTTTTT. This sequence encodes CASIPYRMDRDKAGELFF.

V usage is TRBV3-1 (or the pseudogene TRBV3-2) and J usage is TRBJ2-4; no clear D. Trimming shortened V by 6 bases and J by 0 bases, and 9 bases separated the two germline ends. This CDR3 spans 14 amino acids. Germline lookup yields CDR1 LGHDT and CDR2 YNNKEL (reference sequence). The CDR3 region is CASRRHGAKNIQYF. The CDR3 nucleotides read TGTGCCAGCAGGCGGCACGGAGCCAAAAACATTCAGTACTTC.

The chain links TRBV10-2 to TRBJ1-2; TRBD1 is a possible D gene (6 bases). Looked up from germline, CDR1 is WSHSY and CDR2 is SAAADI. CDR3 length: 13 amino acids. The germline V and J ends were trimmed by 6 bases and 3 bases, with 11 bases remaining between them. CDR3 nucleotide sequence: TGCGCCAGCAGGGACAGCAGGCACTATGGCTACACCTTC. Its translation: CASRDSRHYGYTF.

The rearrangement uses TRBV28 and TRBJ2-4; maybe TRBD2 (5 bases). Germline V gene data show CDR1 as MDHEN and CDR2 as SYDVKM. V dropped 2 bases and J dropped 0 bases, with 5 bases sitting between them. The CDR3 extends over 14 amino acids. In DNA form, the CDR3 reads TGTGCCAGCAGTTTACGGGGAGCCAAAAACATTCAGTACTTC. This codes for CASSLRGAKNIQYF.

The V call is TRBV10-1, the J call TRBJ1-5; 7 bases fit TRBD1. The ends lost 2 bases at V and 7 bases at J; junction bases unmatched: 5. The germline V gene encodes CDR1 WNHNN and CDR2 SYGVQD (reference sequence). The CDR3 consists of 14 residues. The CDR3 DNA is TGCGCCAGCAGTGAGGATGACAGGGAACAGCCCCAGCATTTT. As protein: CASSEDDREQPQHF.

CDR3 loop: CASSQHTGLAPYEQYF. Written as DNA, the CDR3 is TGCGCCAGCAGCCAACATACCGGACTAGCCCCCTACGAGCAGTACTTC. The rearrangement uses TRBV4-1 and TRBJ2-7; 8 nucleotides match TRBD2. Trimming at V came to 2 bases and at J to 2 bases, leaving 8 bases not matched to a gene. The CDR3 has 16 residues. CDR1 and CDR2 (germline): MGHRA, YSYEKL.

Here the CDR3 reads CASGLSLWWGGDNSPLHF. CDR3 nucleotide sequence: TGTGCTAGTGGTTTGTCCCTATGGTGGGGGGGCGATAATTCACCCCTCCACTTT. The V and J genes are TRBV12-5 and TRBJ1-6; the D gene is possibly TRBD1 (6 bases). Germline assignment: CDR1 LGHNT and CDR2 FRNRAP. V was shortened by 2 bases and J by 5 bases, with 19 bases between the two germline ends. This CDR3 region has 18 residues.

The rearrangement joins TRBV4-3 to TRBJ2-1; a weak D match, TRBD1 (6 bases). V was trimmed by 0 bases and J by 6 bases, leaving 12 bases between them. This CDR3 has 15 amino acids. The germline gives CDR1 LGHNA, CDR2 YSLEER. This chain's CDR3 is CASSQEGAGTNEQFF. As DNA, the CDR3 is TGCGCCAGCAGCCAAGAGGGGGCGGGTACCAATGAGCAGTTCTTC.

The chain couples TRBV27 to TRBJ2-7, with D perhaps TRBD2 (5 bases). The length of the CDR3 is 13 residues. Trimming stripped 7 bases from V and 2 bases from J, with 12 bases between. Germline values: CDR1 MNHEY, CDR2 SMNVEV (reference sequence). The DNA for the CDR3 is TGTGCCAGCAAAACTCAGAGGGCCTACGAGCAGTACTTC. Its translation is CASKTQRAYEQYF.

The V gene is TRBV19, the J gene TRBJ1-5; tentative D call: TRBD1 (6 bases). Trimming left V 10 bases short and J 0 bases short, with 16 bases between. The CDR3 contains 15 residues. Germline CDR1 and CDR2: LNHDA and SQIVND (reference sequence). The chain's CDR3 is CATRGGFYSNQPQHF. CDR3 in DNA: TGTGCCACAAGAGGGGGATTCTATAGCAATCAGCCCCAGCATTTT.

V is TRBV18 and J is TRBJ2-7, with a tentative D call TRBD1 (6 bases). V lost 3 bases and J 4 bases, leaving 16 bases between the germline ends. The CDR3 is 15 residues long. CDR1 is KGHSH, CDR2 LQKENI, per germline. The CDR3 region has the DNA TGTGCCAGCTCACCGAGTAGGGGACAATCTTACGAGCAGTACTTC. Amino acids: CASSPSRGQSYEQYF.

The J gene is TRBJ1-5, the V gene TRBV6-5; D perhaps matches TRBD1 (6 bases). Trimming took 0 bases from V and 6 from J, leaving 12 bases between them. CDR1 is MNHEY, CDR2 SVGAGI, per germline. The CDR3 runs to 15 residues. CDR3 loop: CASSYSQGRGQPQHF. The CDR3, as DNA: TGTGCCAGCAGTTACTCACAGGGAAGGGGTCAGCCCCAGCATTTT.

The V call is TRBV11-2, the J call TRBJ2-1, with a possible D match to TRBD2 (7 bases). V shed 1 base and J shed 6 bases, with 13 bases lying between them. Germline V gene lookup returns CDR1 SGHAT and CDR2 FQNNGV. This CDR3 region has 15 residues. CDR3 coding DNA: TGTGCCAGCAGCTTAGGTCTAGGGGGGGGCAATGAGCAGTTCTTC. Protein sequence: CASSLGLGGGNEQFF. Looking up the rest from reference TRBV11-2 and TRBJ2-1 gives the full variable domain: EAGVAQSPRYKIIEKRQSVAFWCNPISGHATLYWYQQILGQGPKLLIQFQNNGVVDDSQLPKDRFSAERLKGVDSTLKIQPAKLEDSAVYLCASSLGLGGGNEQFFGPGTRLTVL.

Only one count was recorded for this clone. The rearrangement uses TRBV4-1 and TRBJ2-3, with 8 positions matching TRBD1. The CDR3 consists of 18 residues. Unmatched junction bases numbered 12, after V lost 0 bases and J lost 4 bases. Germline CDR1 MGHRA, CDR2 YSYEKL. CDR3: CASSQDPGGRVRADTQYF. Written as DNA, the CDR3 is TGCGCCAGCAGCCAAGATCCAGGGGGCAGGGTGAGGGCAGATACGCAGTATTTT.